This TCR beta chain came from a study of post-analysis software for immune sequencing data. Looking at the study overall: Some patients lacked subtype; others had relapsing-remitting, secondary progressive or progressive-relapsing disease. The study's findings and limits: Normalized Chao1 diversity was significantly reduced in patients versus controls. Controls had lower frequencies than patients of about 5 TRBV segments, which included TRBV5-6, TRBV5-1 and TRBV20-1.

Sequencing libraries made from TCR beta cDNA carried unique molecular identifiers. MiXCR, applied by TCRdb to the PCR reads, yields one record per CDR3 protein. Of approximately 630,000 distinct CDR3 sequences listed, around 60% are singletons. Comments on this clonotype: The antigen remains undetermined.

The CDR3 consists of 17 residues. Germline values: CDR1 DFQATT, CDR2 SNEGSKA (reference sequence). J lost 5 bases, V lost 6 bases, and 14 bases had no gene match. Input material: blood. This sequence originates from a girl aged 2-15 years with multiple sclerosis. The chain has TRBV20-1 and TRBJ2-1, with TRBD2 matching 12 bases. Here the CDR3 reads CSATGLAGALDNNEQFF. CDR3 coding DNA: TGCAGTGCCACGGGACTAGCGGGCGCTCTCGATAACAATGAGCAGTTCTTC.